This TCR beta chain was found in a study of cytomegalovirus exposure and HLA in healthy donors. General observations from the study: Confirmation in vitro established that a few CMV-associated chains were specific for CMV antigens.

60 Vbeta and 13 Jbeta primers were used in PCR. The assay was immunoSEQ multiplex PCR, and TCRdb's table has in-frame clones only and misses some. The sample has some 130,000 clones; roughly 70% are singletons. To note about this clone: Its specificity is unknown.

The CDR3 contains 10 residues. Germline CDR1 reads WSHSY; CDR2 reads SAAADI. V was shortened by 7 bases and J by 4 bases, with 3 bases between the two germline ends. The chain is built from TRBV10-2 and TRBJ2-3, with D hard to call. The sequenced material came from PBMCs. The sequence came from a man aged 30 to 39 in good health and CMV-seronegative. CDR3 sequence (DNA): TGCGCCAGCACCTCAGATACGCAGTATTTT. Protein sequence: CASTSDTQYF.